The 14 T cell receptor beta chains below all came from one sample that was sequenced in a study of molecular identifiers for immune sequencing clone quantification. TCRdb reprocessed the PCR reads via MiXCR and lists one record per CDR3 protein. The sample has tens of thousands of distinct CDR3 sequences, roughly 20% seen once. Source material: naive CD8+ T cells from blood, with Jurkat cell RNA spiked in. Subset given: FACS-sorted CD8+CD4-CCR7+CD45RA+ naive T cells. The receptors were gathered from a human donor in good health. Some libraries in this study had Jurkat cell RNA spiked in.

This clonotype has ten or more counts. The chain uses TRBV29-1 and TRBJ2-1; D assignment may be TRBD1 or TRBD2 (5 bases each). Germline lookup yields CDR1 SQVTM and CDR2 ANQGSEA. Trimming cost V 6 bases and J 7 bases, with 22 bases left between them. CDR3 size: 15 residues. The CDR3 nucleotides are TGCAGCGTGCGGAGGATTGAGGGGTTACTTAATGAGCAGTTCTTC. Translated, it gives CSVRRIEGLLNEQFF.

Ten or more counts support this clonotype. The rearrangement joins TRBV4-1 to TRBJ2-7; 9 bases are a match to TRBD1. V dropped 4 bases and J dropped 5; count of bases not matched to a gene: 3. This CDR3 has 13 amino acids. Per the germline V gene, CDR1 is MGHRA and CDR2 is YSYEKL. In DNA, the CDR3 is TGCGCCAGCAGCCGGGGACAGGGCGACGAGCAGTACTTC. It is translated as CASSRGQGDEQYF.

This chain links TRBV7-9 with TRBJ2-2, with D maybe TRBD1 (6 bases). V was trimmed by 4 bases and J by 3 bases, leaving 12 bases between them. Germline V gene sequence: CDR1 SEHNR, CDR2 FQNEAQ (reference sequence). CDR3 length: 15 amino acids. CDR3 DNA sequence: TGTGCCAGCAGCTCCCCCCGACAGGACACCGGGGAGCTGTTTTTT. Translating gives CASSSPRQDTGELFF.

Comments on this clonotype: This may be a read error: a much more frequent sequence differs by one nucleotide. The chain combines TRBV11-2 with TRBJ2-7, with TRBD2 matching over 9 bases. This CDR3 comprises 15 residues. Germline CDR1 and CDR2: SGHAT and FQNNGV. As DNA, the CDR3 is TGTGCCAGCAGCTCAGGGGGGGTAGCGGGAGACGAGCAGGACTTC. It encodes CASSSGGVAGDEQDF. Drawing the rest from reference TRBV11-2 and TRBJ2-7, the complete variable domain is EAGVAQSPRYKIIEKRQSVAFWCNPISGHATLYWYQQILGQGPKLLIQFQNNGVVDDSQLPKDRFSAERLKGVDSTLKIQPAKLEDSAVYLCASSSGGVAGDEQDFGPGTRLTVT.

As to this clonotype: This may arise from a read error, as a much more abundant clone is one base away. This chain links TRBV27 with TRBJ2-7; 12 nucleotides agree with TRBD2. This CDR3 is built from 17 residues. The V gene end was trimmed by 5 bases and the J gene end by 4 bases; junction bases not matched to a gene: 12. Germline CDR1 reads MNHEY; CDR2 reads SMNVEV (reference sequence). In DNA, the CDR3 is TGTGCCAGCAGTCCCCTGACTAGCGGGGGACGGGCGTACGAGCAGTACTTC. Translated, it gives CASSPLTSGGRAYEQYF.

This clonotype came up a few times. This may be a read error: a much more frequent sequence differs by one nucleotide. The rearrangement links TRBV9 to TRBJ2-2; D might be TRBD1 (5 bases). Germline CDR1 and CDR2: SGDLS and YYNGEE. Trimming shortened V by 0 bases and J by 6 bases, and 6 bases separated the two germline ends. This CDR3 is built from 13 residues. CDR3 DNA: TGTGCCAGCAGCGTAGAAGGGGCCGGGGAGCTGTTTTTT. Its translation is CASSVEGAGELFF. The full variable domain, with the rest looked up from reference TRBV9 and TRBJ2-2, is DSGVTQTPKHLITATGQRVTLRCSPRSGDLSVYWYQQSLDQGLQFLIQYYNGEERAKGNILERFSAQQFPDLHSELNLSSLELGDSALYFCASSVEGAGELFFGEGSRLTVL.

This clonotype occurred a few times. The CDR3 DNA is TGTGCCAGCAGGGAGGGGAGGGCTGAAGCTTTCTTT. Translating gives CASREGRAEAFF. The chain joins TRBV5-4 to TRBJ1-1, with D maybe TRBD1 (5 bases). CDR3 length: 12 amino acids. Germline assignment: CDR1 SGHNT and CDR2 YYREEE (reference sequence). V dropped 5 bases and J dropped 6 bases, with 11 bases sitting between them.

This clonotype was seen at least ten times. The V and J genes are TRBV7-9 and TRBJ1-1; no clear D. In germline, CDR1 is SEHNR, CDR2 FQNEAQ (reference sequence). V was cut by 5 bases and J by 4 bases, with 8 bases left in between. The CDR3 totals 12 residues. The DNA for the CDR3 is TGTGCCAGCAGCGTGGTGCGCACTGAAGCTTTCTTT. Translation: CASSVVRTEAFF.

This clonotype was observed at least ten times. The chain recombines TRBV4-1 with TRBJ2-7; D may be TRBD2 (5 bases). V was cut by 1 base and J by 0 bases, with 13 bases left in between. CDR1 is MGHRA, CDR2 YSYEKL, per germline. The CDR3 extends over 16 amino acids. The CDR3 protein is CASSQVGSPYSYEQYF. CDR3 bases: TGCGCCAGCAGCCAAGTTGGGAGCCCCTACTCCTACGAGCAGTACTTC.

The chain employs TRBV7-6 and TRBJ2-1, with D uncertain. The CDR3 is made up of 14 amino acids. V was pared by 3 bases and J by 3 bases, with 9 bases between. Per germline, CDR1 SGHVS and CDR2 FNYEAQ. DNA of the CDR3: TGTGCCAGCAGCTTCAGCCAAAACTACAATGAGCAGTTCTTC. It yields the protein CASSFSQNYNEQFF.

The sample holds many counts of this clonotype. The genes are TRBV6-2 or TRBV6-3 and TRBJ2-1; D is unclear. This CDR3 is built from 14 residues. CDR1 and CDR2 (germline): MNHEY, SVGEGT. V lost 8 bases to trimming and J lost 4 bases, with 15 bases between them. The CDR3 nucleotides read TGTGCCAGCGGATTGGCGAACAAGTACAATGAGCAGTTCTTC. Protein product: CASGLANKYNEQFF.

The chain recombines TRBV7-6 with TRBJ2-1, with TRBD2 matching 7 bases. Looked up from germline, CDR1 is SGHVS and CDR2 is FNYEAQ. Trimming at V came to 2 bases and at J to 5 bases, leaving 9 bases not matched to a gene. The CDR3 spans 16 residues. CDR3 loop: CASSLWGASGNNEQFF. The CDR3 DNA is TGTGCCAGCAGCTTATGGGGAGCTAGCGGCAACAATGAGCAGTTCTTC.

This clonotype was seen ten or more times. V usage is TRBV6-1 and J usage is TRBJ2-3; no clear D. The germline V and J ends were trimmed by 3 bases and 0 bases, with 10 bases remaining between them. Germline V CDR1 and CDR2: MNHNS, SASEGT. CDR3 length equals 15 residues. This CDR3 reads CASSEISPSTDTQYF. CDR3 DNA sequence: TGTGCCAGCAGTGAGATCTCACCTAGCACAGATACGCAGTATTTT.

This clonotype occurred many times. The chain couples TRBV5-5 to TRBJ2-3; no clear D gene. Germline V CDR1 and CDR2: SGHKS, YYEKEE (reference sequence). Trimming took off 3 bases at V and 1 base at J, with 18 bases between the two ends. This CDR3 has 17 residues. Here the CDR3 DNA reads TGTGCCAGCAGCTCCGGACGATTGGACGTGGGCACAGATACGCAGTATTTT. It translates to CASSSGRLDVGTDTQYF.